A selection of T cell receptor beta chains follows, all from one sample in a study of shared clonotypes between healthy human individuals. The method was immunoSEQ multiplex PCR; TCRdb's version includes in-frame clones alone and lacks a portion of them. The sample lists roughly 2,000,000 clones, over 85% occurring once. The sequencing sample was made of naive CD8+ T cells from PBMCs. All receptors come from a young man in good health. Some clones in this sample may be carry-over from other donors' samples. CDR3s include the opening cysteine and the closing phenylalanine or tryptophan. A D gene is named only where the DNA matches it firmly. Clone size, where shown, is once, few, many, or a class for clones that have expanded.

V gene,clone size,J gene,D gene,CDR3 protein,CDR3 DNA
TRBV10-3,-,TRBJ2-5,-,CAISDTDQETQYF,TGTGCCATCAGTGATACTGACCAAGAGACCCAGTACTTC
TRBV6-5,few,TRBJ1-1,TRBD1,CASFSGTGNTEAFF,TGTGCCAGCTTCTCCGGGACAGGGAACACTGAAGCTTTCTTT
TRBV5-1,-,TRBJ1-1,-,CASSPRVGGHIEAFF,TGCGCCAGCAGCCCGAGGGTCGGGGGACATATTGAAGCTTTCTTT
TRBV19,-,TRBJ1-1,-,CASSIAGGGTNTEAFF,TGTGCCAGTAGTATAGCTGGAGGCGGGACTAACACTGAAGCTTTCTTT
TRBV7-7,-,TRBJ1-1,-,CASSLWVGNTEAFF,TGTGCCAGCAGCTTATGGGTGGGGAACACTGAAGCTTTCTTT
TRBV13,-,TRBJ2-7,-,CASSPPQGRNYEQYF,TGTGCCAGCAGCCCCCCGCAGGGGCGTAACTACGAGCAGTACTTC
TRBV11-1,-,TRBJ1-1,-,CASSLRRGPRGTEAFF,TGTGCCAGCAGCCTGAGACGGGGCCCCCGGGGCACTGAAGCTTTCTTT
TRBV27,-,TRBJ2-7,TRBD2,CASSFGREGYEQYF,TGTGCCAGCAGTTTTGGGCGGGAGGGATACGAGCAGTACTTC
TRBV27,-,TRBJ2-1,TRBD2,CASSLRGSGGYNEQFF,TGTGCCAGCAGTTTACGGGGTAGCGGGGGATACAATGAGCAGTTCTTC
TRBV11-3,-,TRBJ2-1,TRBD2,CASSRKSGASYNEQFF,TGTGCCAGCAGCCGCAAGAGCGGGGCCTCCTACAATGAGCAGTTCTTC
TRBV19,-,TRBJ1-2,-,CASIGQRDYGYTF,TGTGCCAGTATTGGACAGCGGGACTATGGCTACACCTTC
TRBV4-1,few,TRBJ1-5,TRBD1,CASSQEVGQVHQPQHF,TGCGCCAGCAGCCAAGAGGTGGGACAGGTCCATCAGCCCCAGCATTTT
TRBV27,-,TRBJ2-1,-,CASSETLVRAHRNEQFF,TGTGCCAGCAGTGAGACCCTCGTGAGGGCCCATCGGAATGAGCAGTTCTTC
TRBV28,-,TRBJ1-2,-,CASTQGNYGYTF,TGTGCCAGCACCCAAGGGAACTATGGCTACACCTTC
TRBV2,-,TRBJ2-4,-,CASRPVGPKNIQYF,TGTGCCAGCAGACCGGTGGGCCCCAAAAACATTCAGTACTTC
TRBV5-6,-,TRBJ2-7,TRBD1,CASSWDRSNEQYF,TGTGCCAGCAGCTGGGACAGATCGAACGAGCAGTACTTC
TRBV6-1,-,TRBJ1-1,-,CASSDRQWVVYTEAFF,TGTGCCAGCAGTGACCGACAATGGGTAGTTTACACTGAAGCTTTCTTT
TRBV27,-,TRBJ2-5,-,CASSLSPRGSLVTQYF,TGTGCCAGCAGTTTATCTCCCAGGGGTTCCCTGGTGACCCAGTACTTC
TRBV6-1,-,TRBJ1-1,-,CASSEPGWTEAFF,TGTGCCAGCAGTGAACCAGGGTGGACTGAAGCTTTCTTT
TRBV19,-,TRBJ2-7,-,CASSIQMGESEQYF,TGTGCCAGTAGTATCCAGATGGGGGAATCCGAGCAGTACTTC
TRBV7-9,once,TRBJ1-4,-,CASSQGRGEKLFF,TGTGCCAGCAGTCAGGGACGCGGGGAGAAACTGTTTTTT
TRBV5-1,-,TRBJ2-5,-,CASSAYSETQYF,TGCGCCAGCAGCGCCTACTCGGAGACCCAGTACTTC
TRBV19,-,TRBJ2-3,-,CASSIGGTSTDTQYF,TGTGCCAGTAGTATCGGGGGAACTAGCACAGATACGCAGTATTTT
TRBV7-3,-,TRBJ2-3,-,CASSLTGSGDTQYF,TGTGCCAGCAGCTTAACAGGGTCGGGAGATACGCAGTATTTT
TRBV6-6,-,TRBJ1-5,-,CASSYGRGQPQHF,TGTGCCAGCAGTTACGGACGGGGGCAGCCCCAGCATTTT
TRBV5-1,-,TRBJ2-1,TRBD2,CASMGLAGRSYNEQFF,TGCGCCAGCATGGGACTAGCGGGGCGCTCCTACAATGAGCAGTTCTTC
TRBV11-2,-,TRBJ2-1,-,CASSLFGIRSYNEQFF,TGTGCCAGCAGCTTATTCGGGATTCGCTCCTACAATGAGCAGTTCTTC
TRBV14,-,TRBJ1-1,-,CASRNGVNTEAFF,TGTGCCAGCAGGAATGGGGTGAACACTGAAGCTTTCTTT
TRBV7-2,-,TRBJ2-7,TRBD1,CASSPNRGGYEQYF,TGTGCCAGCAGCCCGAACAGGGGCGGTTACGAGCAGTACTTC
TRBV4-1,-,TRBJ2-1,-,CASSQVFLGLHEQFF,TGCGCCAGCAGCCAAGTATTTTTGGGTTTGCATGAGCAGTTCTTC
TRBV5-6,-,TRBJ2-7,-,CASSLRAYEQYF,TGTGCCAGCAGCTTGAGAGCCTACGAGCAGTACTTC
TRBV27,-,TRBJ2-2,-,CASSLIAGSSTGELFF,TGTGCCAGCAGTTTAATCGCAGGGTCCAGCACCGGGGAGCTGTTTTTT
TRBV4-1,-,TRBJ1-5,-,CASSQVEGFRQPQHF,TGCGCCAGCAGCCAAGTCGAGGGTTTTAGGCAGCCCCAGCATTTT
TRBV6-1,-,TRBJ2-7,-,CASFGFSVHEQYF,TGTGCCAGCTTTGGATTTAGCGTCCACGAGCAGTACTTC
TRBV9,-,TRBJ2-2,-,CASSVGTGELFF,TGTGCCAGCAGCGTGGGAACCGGGGAGCTGTTTTTT
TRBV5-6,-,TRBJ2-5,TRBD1,CASSLAQDSRDRGIETQYF,TGTGCCAGCAGCTTGGCCCAGGATTCCCGGGACAGGGGGATTGAGACCCAGTACTTC
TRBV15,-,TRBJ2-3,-,CATSVLPRDTDTQYF,TGTGCCACCAGCGTCCTGCCCAGGGATACAGATACGCAGTATTTT
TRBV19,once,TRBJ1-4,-,CASSRRHFATNEKLFF,TGTGCCAGTAGTAGAAGACACTTCGCAACTAATGAAAAACTGTTTTTT
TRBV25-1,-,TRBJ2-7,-,CASSPSVVYEQYF,TGTGCCAGCAGTCCTTCTGTGGTCTACGAGCAGTACTTC
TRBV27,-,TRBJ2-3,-,CASSLSIADTQYF,TGTGCCAGCAGTCTCTCAATCGCTGATACGCAGTATTTT
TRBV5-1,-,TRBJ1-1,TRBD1,CASSLTGAEAFF,TGCGCCAGCAGCCTGACAGGGGCGGAAGCTTTCTTT
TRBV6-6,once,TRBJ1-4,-,CASSYSGGFNEKLFF,TGTGCCAGCAGTTACAGTGGGGGTTTTAATGAAAAACTGTTTTTT
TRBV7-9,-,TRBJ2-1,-,CASTPREGAVNEQFF,TGTGCCAGCACCCCGAGGGAGGGGGCGGTCAATGAGCAGTTCTTC
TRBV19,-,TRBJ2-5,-,CASSIRASPQETQYF,TGTGCCAGTAGTATTAGGGCGAGCCCCCAAGAGACCCAGTACTTC
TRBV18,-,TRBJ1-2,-,CASSPQRSASYGYTF,TGTGCCAGCTCACCACAACGGTCGGCGTCTTATGGCTACACCTTC
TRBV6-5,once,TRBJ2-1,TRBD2,CASSTRTSGSVEQFF,TGTGCCAGCAGTACCCGGACTAGCGGGAGTGTTGAGCAGTTCTTC
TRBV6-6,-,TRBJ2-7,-,CASSYSNAESSYEQYF,TGTGCCAGCAGTTACTCGAACGCTGAGAGCTCCTACGAGCAGTACTTC
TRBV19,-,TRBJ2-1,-,CASSGRDEDYNEQFF,TGTGCCAGTAGTGGCAGGGACGAGGACTACAATGAGCAGTTCTTC
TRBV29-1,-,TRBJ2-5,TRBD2,CSTKRTSGTQETQYF,TGCAGCACTAAGAGGACTAGCGGGACGCAAGAGACCCAGTACTTC
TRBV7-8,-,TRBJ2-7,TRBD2,CASSLRKTPTSGGRTYEQYF,TGTGCCAGCAGCTTGCGAAAAACTCCGACTTCTGGCGGGAGAACCTACGAGCAGTACTTC
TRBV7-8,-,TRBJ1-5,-,CASSLVDSGGPQHF,TGTGCCAGCAGCTTAGTTGATTCTGGGGGGCCCCAGCATTTT
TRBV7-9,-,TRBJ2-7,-,CASSGGGHPYSYEQYF,TGTGCCAGCAGCGGGGGGGGGCACCCCTACTCCTACGAGCAGTACTTC
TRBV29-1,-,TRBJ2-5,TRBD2,CSVWTSGFETQYF,TGCAGCGTTTGGACTAGCGGGTTTGAGACCCAGTACTTC
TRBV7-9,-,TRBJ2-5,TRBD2,CASSPPLAGVKETQYF,TGTGCCAGCAGCCCCCCCCTAGCGGGAGTTAAAGAGACCCAGTACTTC
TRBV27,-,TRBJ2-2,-,CASSLAAGELFF,TGTGCCAGCAGTTTAGCGGCCGGGGAGCTGTTTTTT
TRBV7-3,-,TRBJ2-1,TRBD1,CASSSSGQGFYNEQFF,TGTGCCAGCAGCTCAAGCGGACAGGGCTTCTACAATGAGCAGTTCTTC
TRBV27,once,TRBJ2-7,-,CASSLGADEQYF,TGTGCCAGCAGTTTAGGGGCGGACGAGCAGTACTTC
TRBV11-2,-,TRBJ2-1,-,CASSEKRSSYNEQFF,TGTGCCAGCAGCGAGAAGCGGAGCTCCTACAATGAGCAGTTCTTC